These 4 T cell receptor beta chains were all obtained from the same sample, sequenced in a study of identical twins. One entry per CDR3 protein results from TCRdb running MiXCR on the 5' RACE reads. The sample holds 200,000 or so distinct CDR3 sequences; approximately 8.3% are singletons and the top ten take less than 2.5%. This sample was shared with a second study, whose subject was yellow fever vaccine responses in identical twins.

Sequencing input: memory (CD45RO+) T cells sorted from blood. Receptors were obtained from a woman under 30 in good health.

This clonotype was counted at least ten times. This chain links TRBV5-1 with TRBJ2-1; either TRBD1 or TRBD2 may supply D (6 bases each). CDR1 is SGHRS and CDR2 is YFSETQ in the germline V gene. Trimming cost V 0 bases and J 5 bases, with 12 bases left between them. There are 15 residues in the CDR3. CDR3 in amino acids: CASSLDGGPNNEQFF. The CDR3, as DNA: TGCGCCAGCAGCTTGGATGGGGGGCCGAACAATGAGCAGTTCTTC.

V usage is TRBV6-1 and J usage is TRBJ1-2, with 7 nucleotides matching TRBD1. Looked up from germline, CDR1 is MNHNS and CDR2 is SASEGT. V lost 8 bases, J lost 1 base, and 4 bases stayed unmatched. The CDR3 loop spans 13 amino acids. In DNA, the CDR3 is TGTGCCAGCGCACAGGGGAATAACTATGGCTACACCTTC. Its translation: CASAQGNNYGYTF.

The chain joins TRBV18 to TRBJ2-7, with TRBD1 matching 7 bases. CDR1 and CDR2 from the germline V gene are KGHSH and LQKENI. The CDR3 totals 15 residues. V lost 5 bases, J lost 0 bases, and 7 bases stayed unmatched. CDR3 loop: CASSKGADRSYEQYF. DNA for the CDR3: TGTGCCAGCTCAAAGGGGGCCGACCGCTCCTACGAGCAGTACTTC.

This clonotype was counted at least ten times. The chain has TRBV28 and TRBJ2-3; D may be TRBD1 (6 bases). CDR1 is MDHEN, CDR2 SYDVKM, per germline. The CDR3 is made up of 15 amino acids. V lost 3 bases and J 1 base, leaving 11 bases between the germline ends. The CDR3 DNA follows: TGTGCCAGCAGTTTGGGGGCAGGGCGCACAGATACGCAGTATTTT. Translation gives CASSLGAGRTDTQYF.